Below, 30 T cell receptor beta chains from the same sample are listed, as sequenced in a study of T cells in Graves' hyperthyroidism and ophthalmopathy. The CDR3 regions of TCR beta were amplified from RNA transcripts. Researchers ran a first-round RT-PCR on the TCR CDR3 using the HTBI primer set. Each CDR3 protein is one row after TCRdb ran MiXCR on the multiplex PCR reads. The sample has 500,000 to 600,000 distinct CDR3 sequences, 35% to 55% seen once. Material: peripheral blood or thyroid tissue (not recorded which). The receptor source for this set is an adult woman with Graves' disease, either hyperthyroidism or ophthalmopathy (not recorded which).

The J gene is TRBJ2-7, the V gene TRBV29-1; 10 bases are a match to TRBD2. Germline V gene lookup returns CDR1 SQVTM and CDR2 ANQGSEA. This CDR3 contains 15 residues. V shed 4 bases and J 6 bases; nucleotides not matched to a gene: 12. This CDR3 reads CSVVWLAGAQGEQYF. The CDR3 DNA sequence: TGCAGCGTTGTGTGGCTAGCGGGGGCGCAAGGCGAGCAGTACTTC.

This clonotype appeared a few times. This chain uses TRBV5-1 with TRBJ2-7, with 7 nucleotides matching TRBD2. Germline CDR1 is SGHRS and CDR2 is YFSETQ. Trimming at V came to 0 bases and at J to 0 bases, leaving 3 bases not matched to a gene. The CDR3 totals 15 residues. CDR3 coding DNA: TGCGCCAGCAGCTTGGAAGCGGGACCCTCCTACGAGCAGTACTTC. Protein product: CASSLEAGPSYEQYF.

The chain couples TRBV25-1 to TRBJ2-7; D might be TRBD1 (5 bases). The end of the DNA fits TRBJ2-5 better, so the J call may be wrong. CDR1 and CDR2 (germline): MGHDK, SYGVNS. The CDR3 sequence is 14 residues long. The CDR3 here is CASSESGAEETQYF. Here the CDR3 DNA reads TGTGCCAGCAGTGAATCTGGGGCGGAAGAGACCCAGTACTTC.

This chain connects TRBV2 to TRBJ2-7, with TRBD1 identical over 8 bases. The J call may be incorrect, as the DNA end agrees better with TRBJ2-1. Germline CDR1 and CDR2: SNHLY and FYNNEI. The CDR3 sequence is 14 residues long. Written as DNA, the CDR3 is TGTGCCAGCAGTGTAGGCAGGGGGCTGGATGAGCAGTTCTTC. Its translation is CASSVGRGLDEQFF.

This clonotype was seen at least ten times. The V and J genes are TRBV7-9 and TRBJ1-5, with D possibly being TRBD1 (6 bases). The CDR3 is made up of 15 amino acids. Trimming pared 1 base from V and 3 bases from J, leaving 10 bases between. The germline V gene has CDR1 SEHNR and CDR2 FQNEAQ (reference sequence). CDR3 amino acids: CASSLGGGINQPQHF. CDR3 sequence (DNA): TGTGCCAGCAGCTTAGGAGGGGGAATCAATCAGCCCCAGCATTTT.

The gene calls are TRBV9 and TRBJ2-7, with D unresolved. The CDR3 has 14 amino acids. In germline, CDR1 is SGDLS, CDR2 YYNGEE. V lost 0 bases to trimming and J lost 2 bases, with 9 bases between them. In DNA, the CDR3 is TGTGCCAGCAGCGTAGGTGCGGAGACCTACGAGCAGTACTTC. Residues: CASSVGAETYEQYF.

The rearrangement links TRBV10-1 to TRBJ2-5, with TRBD1 matching 9 bases. Unmatched junction bases numbered 10, after V lost 0 bases and J lost 8 bases. The germline CDR1 and CDR2 sequences are WNHNN and SYGVQD (reference sequence). This CDR3 is built from 16 residues. The CDR3 reads CASSESEDRGEATQYF. DNA for the CDR3: TGCGCCAGCAGTGAGTCCGAGGACAGGGGAGAGGCTACCCAGTACTTC.

The table lists this clonotype with many counts. The rearrangement uses TRBV3-1 and TRBJ1-2; 7 nucleotides agree with TRBD1. Germline CDR1 is LGHDT and CDR2 is YNNKEL (reference sequence). CDR3 length: 14 residues. The junction had 9 bases not matched to a gene; V was cut back by 4 bases and J by 7 bases. The CDR3 is CASSPTGLWSGYTF. CDR3 in DNA: TGTGCCAGCAGCCCGACAGGGCTGTGGTCTGGCTACACCTTC.

This clonotype was seen ten or more times. The chain has TRBV19 and TRBJ1-1; D gene unclear. This CDR3 region has 14 residues. V lost 6 bases and J lost 3, with 14 bases in between. Germline V lookup: CDR1 LNHDA, CDR2 SQIVND (reference sequence). The CDR3 reads CASRDLPGDTEAFF. Written as DNA, the CDR3 is TGTGCCAGTAGGGATCTCCCCGGGGACACTGAAGCTTTCTTT.

V usage is TRBV6-1 and J usage is TRBJ1-2; D ambiguous. V was pared by 2 bases and J by 4 bases, with 11 bases between. The CDR3 covers 14 residues. From germline, CDR1 is MNHNS and CDR2 SASEGT. The CDR3, as DNA: TGTGCCAGCAGTGAACGGCCAGGCGCCTATGGCTACACCTTC. This translates into CASSERPGAYGYTF.

This clonotype was recorded at least ten times. V gene TRBV11-2 combines with J gene TRBJ2-5; TRBD2 matches 8 bases. Germline V gene sequence: CDR1 SGHAT, CDR2 FQNNGV. This CDR3 spans 14 amino acids. Trimming cost V 1 base and J 4 bases; bases outside gene matches: 2. The CDR3, as DNA: TGTGCCAGCAGCTTAGCAGCGGGAGCAGAGACCCAGTACTTC. Translation gives CASSLAAGAETQYF.

The chain links TRBV7-9 to TRBJ2-1; 7 bases line up with TRBD1. The CDR3 is 15 amino acids. Germline CDR1 and CDR2: SEHNR and FQNEAQ (reference sequence). J gave up 7 bases and V 1 base, and 7 bases lay outside the gene matches. The CDR3 DNA is TGTGCCAGCAGCTTAGTGCGGACAGGCATGAATGAGCAGTTCTTC. Protein sequence: CASSLVRTGMNEQFF.

The V and J genes are TRBV11-2 and TRBJ1-2, with D unclear. The CDR3 length is 14 residues. V was clipped by 2 bases and J by 6 bases, with 13 bases between them. Germline V gene sequence: CDR1 SGHAT, CDR2 FQNNGV. As DNA, the CDR3 is TGTGCCAGCAGCTTAAATGAAGGTAGTGATGGCTACACCTTC. Translating gives CASSLNEGSDGYTF.

Concerning this clonotype: One junction end disagrees with the germline gene, perhaps due to a read error. V is TRBV12-5 and J is TRBJ1-1; D is ambiguous. The length of the CDR3 is 13 residues. Germline loops: CDR1 LGHNT, CDR2 FRNRAP. The CDR3 DNA follows: TGTGCTAGTGGTTCTCACGGGAACACTGAAGCTTCCTTT. This sequence encodes CASGSHGNTEASF. The whole variable domain, remainder taken from reference TRBV12-5 and TRBJ1-1, is DARVTQTPRHKVTEMGQEVTMRCQPILGHNTVFWYRQTMMQGLELLAYFRNRAPLDDSGMPKDRFSAEMPDATLATLKIQPSEPRDSAVYFCASGSHGNTEASFGQGTRLTVV.

The rearrangement uses TRBV10-3 and TRBJ2-5; no clear D gene. Trimming took off 6 bases at V and 4 bases at J, with 15 bases between the two ends. The germline V gene encodes CDR1 ENHRY and CDR2 SYGVKD. This CDR3 comprises 14 residues. The CDR3 coding sequence is TGTGCCATCAGGAGCTCCACCGGGCGAGAGACCCAGTACTTC. Translating it yields CAIRSSTGRETQYF.

The rearrangement uses TRBV15 and TRBJ1-2, with 8 bases fitting TRBD1. The germline V gene encodes CDR1 LNHNV and CDR2 YYDKDF (reference sequence). The length of the CDR3 is 15 residues. The J segment lost 0 bases and the V segment lost 5 bases, leaving 5 bases of the junction unmatched. CDR3 coding DNA: TGTGCCACCAGCGGGGGGACAGGTTCTAACTATGGCTACACCTTC. Translating it yields CATSGGTGSNYGYTF. Combining the CDR3 with reference TRBV15 and TRBJ1-2 gives the whole variable domain DAMVIQNPRYQVTQFGKPVTLSCSQTLNHNVMYWYQQKSSQAPKLLFHYYDKDFNNEADTPDNFQSRRPNTSFCFLDIRSPGLGDTAMYLCATSGGTGSNYGYTFGSGTRLTVV.

This clonotype appeared many times. A read error may produce the germline difference seen at one junction end. The CDR3 reads CASSLEDRLMFF. CDR3 DNA: TGTGCCAGCAGCTTAGAGGACAGGCTAATGTTCTTC. The V and J genes are TRBV7-3 and TRBJ1-2; 7 nucleotides agree with TRBD1. CDR3 length: 12 amino acids. Germline CDR1 and CDR2: SGHTA and FQGTGA.

This clonotype was counted many times. The J gene is TRBJ1-1, the V gene TRBV7-3, with D tentatively TRBD1 (6 bases). V was shortened by 4 bases and J by 7 bases, with 13 bases between the two germline ends. The CDR3 totals 13 residues. Germline CDR1 is SGHTA and CDR2 is FQGTGA. This CDR3 reads CASSYRPGDEAFF. Here the CDR3 DNA reads TGTGCCAGCAGCTACCGACCAGGGGATGAAGCTTTCTTT.

This clonotype was recorded many times. The rearrangement uses TRBV20-1 and TRBJ2-5; no firm D call. Per the germline V gene, CDR1 is DFQATT and CDR2 is SNEGSKA (reference sequence). The CDR3 has 14 amino acids. Deletions cut 5 bases from V and 0 bases from J, with 13 bases between. The CDR3 loop is CSAPQELYQETQYF. The DNA for the CDR3 is TGCAGTGCTCCCCAGGAACTGTACCAAGAGACCCAGTACTTC.

This sequence joins TRBV12-3 or TRBV12-4 and TRBJ2-1, with TRBD1 matching 9 bases. The CDR3 consists of 11 residues. The V and J ends lost 6 bases and 11 bases, in that order; junction bases with no gene match: 2. The DNA of the CDR3 is TGTGCCAGCAGCGGGACAGGGCAGCAGTTCTTC. This encodes CASSGTGQQFF.

The chain carries TRBV10-3 and TRBJ2-5; D is possibly TRBD2 (5 bases). Germline V gives CDR1 ENHRY, CDR2 SYGVKD. Trimming shortened V by 0 bases and J by 9 bases, and 14 bases separated the two germline ends. The CDR3 is 14 amino acids. CDR3 amino acids: CAISESNSKEAQYF. For the CDR3, the DNA is TGTGCCATCAGTGAGTCGAACAGTAAGGAGGCCCAGTACTTC.

This clonotype was detected ten times or more. As DNA, the CDR3 is TGCGCCAGCAGCCAACAGGGGGCTGAGACCCAGTACTTC. Its translation is CASSQQGAETQYF. The V call is TRBV5-1, the J call TRBJ2-5, with TRBD1 identical over 9 bases. CDR1 and CDR2 (germline): SGHRS, YFSETQ. The J segment lost 5 bases and the V segment lost 4 bases, leaving 3 bases of the junction unmatched. There are 13 residues in the CDR3.

The J gene is TRBJ1-4, the V gene TRBV7-6; a possible D gene is TRBD1 (5 bases). There are 13 residues in the CDR3. V was shortened by 5 bases and J by 10 bases, with 14 bases between the two germline ends. CDR1 and CDR2 from the germline V gene are SGHVS and FNYEAQ. The chain's CDR3 is CASSRGDRGKLFF. The DNA of the CDR3 is TGTGCCAGCAGCCGCGGGGACCGAGGAAAACTGTTTTTT.

This chain joins TRBV6-5 and TRBJ1-6; weak D call: TRBD1 (6 bases). CDR1 is MNHEY and CDR2 is SVGAGI in the germline V gene. This CDR3 region has 18 residues. V was shortened by 4 bases and J by 0 bases, with 16 bases between the two germline ends. This chain's CDR3 is CASSSQDSRFSYNSPLHF. The CDR3, as DNA: TGTGCCAGCAGTTCTCAGGACAGCCGCTTCTCCTATAATTCACCCCTCCACTTT.

This clonotype was detected once. CDR3: CASSPGRTTRYEQYF. CDR3 DNA: TGTGCCAGTAGCCCGGGACGGACCACACGCTACGAGCAGTACTTC. This sequence joins TRBV19 and TRBJ2-7; TRBD1 or TRBD2 may be the D gene (5 bases each). CDR1 and CDR2 from the germline V gene are LNHDA and SQIVND (reference sequence). V dropped 6 bases and J dropped 3 bases, with 18 bases sitting between them. The CDR3 consists of 15 residues.

This clonotype was picked up many times. The CDR3 bases are TGTGCCAGCAGAGGATTGGGTGTGTTCGGCTACACCTTC. Translation gives CASRGLGVFGYTF. The rearrangement uses TRBV6-1 and TRBJ1-2; no firm D call. Per germline, CDR1 MNHNS and CDR2 SASEGT. This CDR3 contains 13 residues. Trimming pared 6 bases from V and 8 bases from J, leaving 16 bases between.

The chain recombines TRBV5-1 with TRBJ2-7; the D gene is possibly TRBD2 (6 bases). The CDR3 extends over 14 amino acids. Trimming stripped 3 bases from V and 2 bases from J, with 12 bases between. CDR1 and CDR2 from the germline V gene are SGHRS and YFSETQ. CDR3 coding DNA: TGCGCCAGCAGCTCGGAGGGGACTGCCTACGAGCAGTACTTC. Protein: CASSSEGTAYEQYF.

This clonotype was recorded at least ten times. The V and J genes are TRBV5-1 and TRBJ2-7, with 8 positions matching TRBD2. V lost 1 base and J lost 7; bases outside the gene matches: 10. Germline V lookup: CDR1 SGHRS, CDR2 YFSETQ. The CDR3 has 15 amino acids. DNA for the CDR3: TGCGCCAGCAGCTTGTTACCGGGAGGGCGTCTAGAGCAGTACTTC. It yields the protein CASSLLPGGRLEQYF.

This clonotype came up many times. This chain connects TRBV2 to TRBJ2-7, with 9 bases identical to TRBD1. J gave up 7 bases and V 7 bases, and 11 bases lay outside the gene matches. This CDR3 spans 14 amino acids. The germline V gene has CDR1 SNHLY and CDR2 FYNNEI. The CDR3 is CASTRDRDYSEQYF. The DNA of the CDR3 is TGTGCCAGCACCCGGGACAGGGACTACTCTGAGCAGTACTTC.

In this sample, this clonotype turned up many times. J is TRBJ2-7 and V is TRBV27; D gene unclear. From germline, CDR1 is MNHEY and CDR2 SMNVEV (reference sequence). The CDR3 loop spans 15 amino acids. V was clipped by 5 bases and J by 1 base, with 15 bases between them. CDR3 bases: TGTGCCAGCAGTCCCCTGGCCCTCGGGTCCTACGAGCAGTACTTC. This gives the protein CASSPLALGSYEQYF.